This TCR beta chain was obtained from a study of cytomegalovirus exposure and HLA in healthy donors. Study-wide points: Highest at DRB1 and lowest at HLA-C, TCR association rates differed among HLA loci in a later analysis.

Notes on this clone: Its specificity is unknown.

The PCR made use of 60 Vbeta and 13 Jbeta primers. Profiling relied on immunoSEQ multiplex PCR, and the TCRdb table lists in-frame clones only, not all of them. The repertoire holds approximately 160,000 clones, with roughly 77% as singletons. CDR3 length: 14 residues. Trimming took 2 bases from V and 4 from J, leaving 11 bases between them. In germline, CDR1 is MNHEY, CDR2 SVGAGI. The V and J genes are TRBV6-5 and TRBJ2-5; possibly TRBD1 for D (5 bases). Sample: PBMCs. The source is a woman between 35 and 50 years old in good health and CMV-seropositive. Written as DNA, the CDR3 is TGTGCCAGCAGTTACAGGGGCGCCGGAGAGACCCAGTACTTC. This sequence encodes CASSYRGAGETQYF.